Listed here are 3 T cell receptor beta chains from one sample, sequenced in a study of cytomegalovirus exposure and HLA in healthy donors. Amplification used 60 Vbeta primers and 13 Jbeta primers. Only in-frame clones appear in the TCRdb table, and some are missing; sequencing was by immunoSEQ multiplex PCR. The data contain 140,000 to 150,000 clones, over 60% of them seen just once; the ten biggest clones take up around 3%. The material sequenced was PBMCs. Every receptor here comes from a man aged 35 to 55 in good health and CMV-seropositive.

This clone was seen just once. The rearrangement uses TRBV7-9 and TRBJ2-5; 9 positions agree with TRBD1. With V trimmed by 5 bases and J by 5 bases, 6 bases remained unmatched. Germline values: CDR1 SEHNR, CDR2 FQNEAQ (reference sequence). The CDR3 length is 14 residues. The CDR3 sequence is CASSPGTGIETQYF. CDR3 nucleotides: TGTGCCAGCAGCCCAGGGACAGGGATTGAGACCCAGTACTTC.

The chain employs TRBV5-6 and TRBJ2-7, with 7 bases identical to TRBD2. The CDR3 is 14 amino acids. Germline-derived CDR1 and CDR2 are SGHDT and YYEEEE. After removal of 3 bases from V and 2 bases from J, the junction contained 5 bases not matched to a gene. The CDR3 reads CASSSGGLPYEQYF. CDR3 sequence (DNA): TGTGCCAGCAGCTCGGGAGGATTACCCTACGAGCAGTACTTC.

J is TRBJ2-5 and V is TRBV11-3; D may be TRBD2 (5 bases). The V end was cut by 5 bases, the J end by 4 bases, with 14 bases between. Germline CDR1 SGHNT, CDR2 YENEEA. The CDR3 has 14 residues. CDR3 residues: CASSTGVVGETQYF. The CDR3 nucleotides are TGTGCCAGCAGCACCGGGGTGGTGGGAGAGACCCAGTACTTC.